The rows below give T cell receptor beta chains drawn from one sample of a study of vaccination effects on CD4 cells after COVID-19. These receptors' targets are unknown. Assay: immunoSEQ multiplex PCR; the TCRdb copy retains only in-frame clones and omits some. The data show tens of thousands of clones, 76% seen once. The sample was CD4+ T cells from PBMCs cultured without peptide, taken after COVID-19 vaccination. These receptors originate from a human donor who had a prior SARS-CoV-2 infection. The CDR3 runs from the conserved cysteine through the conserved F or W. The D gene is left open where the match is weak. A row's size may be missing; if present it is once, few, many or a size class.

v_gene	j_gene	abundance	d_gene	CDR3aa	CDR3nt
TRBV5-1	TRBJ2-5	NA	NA	CASSVGSLETQYF	TGCGCCAGCAGCGTCGGGTCTCTGGAGACCCAGTACTTC
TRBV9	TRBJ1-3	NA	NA	CASSVGAGYSGNTIYF	TGTGCCAGCAGCGTAGGGGCAGGTTACTCTGGAAACACCATATATTTT
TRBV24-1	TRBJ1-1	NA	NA	CATSDLGTTRWAFF	TGTGCCACCAGTGATTTAGGAACTACCCGTTGGGCTTTCTTT
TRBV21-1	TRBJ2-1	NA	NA	CASSKGERYNEQFF	TGTGCCAGCAGCAAAGGCGAGCGCTATAACGAGCAGTTCTTC
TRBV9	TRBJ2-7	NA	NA	CASSVDAGAYEQYF	TGTGCCAGCAGCGTAGACGCAGGGGCATACGAGCAGTACTTC
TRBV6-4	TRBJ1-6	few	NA	CASSDSPGSNSPLHF	TGTGCCAGCAGTGACTCGCCGGGTTCTAATTCACCCCTCCACTTT
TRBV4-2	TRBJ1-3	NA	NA	CASSQVLGAVISSGNTIYF	TGTGCCAGCAGCCAAGTATTGGGGGCAGTCATAAGCTCTGGAAACACCATATATTTT
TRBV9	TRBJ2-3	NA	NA	CASSSRSVGTTDTQYF	TGTGCCAGCAGCTCACGGAGTGTCGGGACCACAGATACGCAGTATTTT
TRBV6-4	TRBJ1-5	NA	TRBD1	CASRGDRGRVFSNQPQHF	TGTGCCAGCAGGGGAGACAGGGGACGCGTATTTAGCAATCAGCCCCAGCATTTT
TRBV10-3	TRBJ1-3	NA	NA	CAISSRGLTGNTIYF	TGTGCCATCAGCTCACGGGGGCTTACGGGAAACACCATATATTTT
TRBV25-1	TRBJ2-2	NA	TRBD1	CASSAPGTGGTGELFF	TGTGCCAGCAGTGCACCCGGGACAGGGGGAACCGGGGAGCTGTTTTTT
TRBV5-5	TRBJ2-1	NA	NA	CASSLEANEQFF	TGTGCCAGCAGCTTGGAGGCTAATGAGCAGTTCTTC
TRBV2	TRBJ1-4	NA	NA	CASSEAAANEKLFF	TGTGCCAGCAGTGAGGCGGCGGCTAATGAAAAACTGTTTTTT